The following is a TCR beta chain sequence with its context. The antigen remains undetermined. The data are from a study of cytomegalovirus exposure and HLA in healthy donors. PCR primers comprised 60 Vbeta and 13 Jbeta primers. The repertoire was sequenced with immunoSEQ multiplex PCR; TCRdb's copy has only in-frame clones and lacks some. This table holds tens of thousands of clones, around 72% found once. Study-level results: HLA restriction was apparent for most CMV-associated TCR beta chains in a later analysis. Within an earlier analysis, most TCR beta V segments proved productive either about 90% or about 30% of the time.

Between the trimmed V and J ends, which lost 1 base and 7 bases, there was a span of 8 bases. The CDR3 is 13 residues long. Germline assignment: CDR1 SGHRS and CDR2 YFSETQ. The sample comprised PBMCs. This TCR came from a woman aged 40 to 50 in good health and CMV-seropositive. The chain employs TRBV5-1 and TRBJ2-2; TRBD2 is a possible D gene (5 bases). CDR3 loop: CASSLQEDGELFF. For the CDR3, the DNA is TGCGCCAGCAGCTTGCAGGAGGACGGGGAGCTGTTTTTT.